Listed below are T cell receptor beta chains from one sample, sequenced in a study of patients and donors after allogeneic stem cell transplantation. In TCRdb, the RT-PCR reads were re-called with MiXCR into one record per CDR3 protein. The data show more than 55,000 distinct CDR3 sequences, with more than 10% seen just once and more than 25% held by the top ten. Sequenced: blood, either unsorted or a sorted T cell fraction (not recorded which). The receptors were sampled from a human donor who was either an allogeneic HSCT recipient or a stem cell or donor lymphocyte infusion donor (not recorded which). It is not recorded whose cells these are; they may come from a transplant donor. Each CDR3 is given without its conserved first and last residue.

v_gene | len | CDR3aa
TRBV14 | 10 | ASSQDFEKLF
TRBV20-1 | 15 | SARVSPFGQGVNEQF
TRBV7-9 | 14 | ASSLAWTSGSYEQY
TRBV27 | 13 | ASSSLRGTNQPQH
TRBV7-9 | 11 | ATPGPSYNEQF
TRBV25-1 | 13 | ASSGNTGGDYGYT
TRBV5-1 | 14 | ASSFPGLAGFDEQF
TRBV24-1 | 14 | ATSDFESGNTGELF
TRBV27 | 10 | ASSISNRVQF
TRBV12-3/TRBV12-4 | 11 | ASSLSNTGELF
TRBV12-3/TRBV12-4 | 13 | ASRHLGGGYNEQF
TRBV29-1 | 10 | SVLQENYGYT
TRBV5-1 | 13 | ASSLGSAANTEAF
TRBV20-1 | 9 | SAPRVDTQY
TRBV20-1 | 13 | SASPSGGPFNTQY
TRBV18 | 14 | ASSPRSGTDGNTIY
TRBV5-1 | 14 | ASSLERGIRTYEQY
TRBV5-1 | 15 | ASSLVSGAPNTGELF
TRBV15 | 17 | ATSRDIGTVFRSGNTIY
TRBV19 | 11 | ASSIRGLDIQY
TRBV27 | 13 | ASSFAQGFINEQF
TRBV7-9 | 12 | ASSLVDSNQPQH
TRBV5-1 | 14 | ASSLVGGPRTDTQY
TRBV12-3/TRBV12-4 | 13 | ASSFNEAGNTEAF
TRBV7-6 | 13 | ASSFDRGNTGELF
TRBV27 | 14 | ASSLSGEEGHNEQF
TRBV6-5 | 11 | ASRPGVSSGYT
TRBV3-1 | 11 | ASSPTSVYEQY
TRBV6-5 | 13 | ASSSTGGGVQPQH
TRBV27 | 11 | ASSFSSNYGYT
TRBV29-1 | 10 | SVEVGGTEAF
TRBV20-1 | 14 | SGLTSGTRYVDTQY
TRBV7-6 | 15 | ASSPTPGGETLWGYT
TRBV7-9 | 13 | ASSASGHLNTEAF
TRBV24-1 | 12 | ATSDERSSSVMF
TRBV10-3 | 14 | AISESADRINYGYT
TRBV3-1 | 16 | ASSQDRGSYTTNEKLF
TRBV24-1 | 12 | ATSDLRLANEQF
TRBV6-6 | 14 | ASSSAKGQVNYEQY
TRBV7-9 | 9 | ASSESETQY
TRBV24-1 | 12 | ATSIWTLTDTQY
TRBV5-6 | 12 | ASSVGIYGGELF
TRBV6-1 | 13 | ASRPSTSLPNIQY
TRBV3-1 | 14 | ASSPTSGGPQQTQY
TRBV2 | 13 | ASSTQTERDNGYT
TRBV6-1 | 12 | ATGQGGYTGELF
TRBV12-3/TRBV12-4 | 13 | ASSPRTGGNQPQH